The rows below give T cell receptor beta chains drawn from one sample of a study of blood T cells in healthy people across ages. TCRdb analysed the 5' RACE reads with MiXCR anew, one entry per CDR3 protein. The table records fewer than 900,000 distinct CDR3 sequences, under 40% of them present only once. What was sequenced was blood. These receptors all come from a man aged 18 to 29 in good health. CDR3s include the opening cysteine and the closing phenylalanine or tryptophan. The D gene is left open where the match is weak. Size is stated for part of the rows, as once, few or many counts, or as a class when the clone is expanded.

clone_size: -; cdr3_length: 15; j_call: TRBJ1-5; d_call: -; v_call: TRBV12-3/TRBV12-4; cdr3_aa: CASSLETGSNQPQHF; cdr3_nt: TGTGCCAGCAGTTTAGAGACGGGAAGCAATCAGCCCCAGCATTTT
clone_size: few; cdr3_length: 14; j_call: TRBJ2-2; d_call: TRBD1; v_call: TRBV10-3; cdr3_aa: CAIVRDRGSGELFF; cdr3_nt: TGTGCCATCGTCCGGGACAGGGGTTCCGGGGAGCTGTTTTTT
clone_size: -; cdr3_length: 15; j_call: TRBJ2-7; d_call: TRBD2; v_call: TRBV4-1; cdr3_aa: CASSQSSGGPYEQYF; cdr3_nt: TGCGCCAGCAGCCAGTCTAGCGGGGGGCCGTACGAGCAGTACTTC
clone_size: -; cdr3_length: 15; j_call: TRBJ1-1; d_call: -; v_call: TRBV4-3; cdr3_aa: CASSQDCKAGTEAFF; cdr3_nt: TGCGCCAGCAGCCAAGATTGTAAGGCGGGGACTGAAGCTTTCTTT
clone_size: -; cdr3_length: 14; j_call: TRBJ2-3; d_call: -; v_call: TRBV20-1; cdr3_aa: CSARPRTSTDTQYF; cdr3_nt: TGCAGTGCTAGACCAAGGACGAGCACAGATACGCAGTATTTT
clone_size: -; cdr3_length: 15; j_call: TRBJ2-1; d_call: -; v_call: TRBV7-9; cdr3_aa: CASSLGGAGTAEQFF; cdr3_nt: TGTGCCAGCAGCTTAGGAGGGGCGGGGACCGCGGAGCAGTTCTTC
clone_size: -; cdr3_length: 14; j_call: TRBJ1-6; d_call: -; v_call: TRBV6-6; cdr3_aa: CASSYSRAQSPLHF; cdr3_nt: TGTGCCAGCAGTTACTCCCGAGCCCAATCACCCCTCCACTTT
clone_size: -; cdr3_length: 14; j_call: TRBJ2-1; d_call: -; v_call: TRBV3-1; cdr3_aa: CASSQDIANNEQFF; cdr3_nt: TGTGCCAGTAGCCAAGATATCGCGAACAATGAGCAGTTCTTC
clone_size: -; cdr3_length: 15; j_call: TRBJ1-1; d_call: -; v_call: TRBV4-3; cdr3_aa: CASSQEWVLNTEAFF; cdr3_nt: TGCGCCAGCAGCCAAGAGTGGGTTTTGAACACTGAAGCTTTCTTT
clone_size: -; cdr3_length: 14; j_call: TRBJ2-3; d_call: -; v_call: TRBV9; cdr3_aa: CASSGSAPTDTQYF; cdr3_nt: TGTGCCAGCAGCGGAAGCGCACCCACAGATACGCAGTATTTT
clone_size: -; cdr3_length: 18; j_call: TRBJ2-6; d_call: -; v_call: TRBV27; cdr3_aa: CASSLSRGESSGANVLTF; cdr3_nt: TGTGCCAGCAGTTTATCGAGGGGGGAAAGCTCTGGGGCCAACGTCCTGACTTTC
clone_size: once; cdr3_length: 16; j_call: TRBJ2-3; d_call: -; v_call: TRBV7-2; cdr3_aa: CASSFGGAPSTDTQYF; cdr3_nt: TGTGCCAGCAGCTTTGGGGGGGCCCCGAGCACAGATACGCAGTATTTT
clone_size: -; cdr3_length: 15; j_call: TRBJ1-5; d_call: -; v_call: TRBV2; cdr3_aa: CASSKNGALNQPQHF; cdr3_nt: TGTGCCAGCAGCAAGAATGGGGCGTTAAATCAGCCCCAGCATTTT
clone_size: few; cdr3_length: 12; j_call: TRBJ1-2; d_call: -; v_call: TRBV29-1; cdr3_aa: CSVGHRDRGYTF; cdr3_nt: TGCAGCGTGGGCCACAGGGATCGAGGCTACACCTTC
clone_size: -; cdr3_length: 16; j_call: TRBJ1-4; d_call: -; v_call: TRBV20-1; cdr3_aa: CSARDLTSQANEKLFF; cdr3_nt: TGCAGTGCTAGAGATCTTACCAGCCAAGCTAATGAAAAACTGTTTTTT
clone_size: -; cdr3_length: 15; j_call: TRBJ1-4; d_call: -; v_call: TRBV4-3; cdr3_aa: CASSPSQGLGEKLFF; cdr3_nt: TGCGCCAGCAGCCCATCCCAGGGGTTAGGTGAAAAACTGTTTTTT
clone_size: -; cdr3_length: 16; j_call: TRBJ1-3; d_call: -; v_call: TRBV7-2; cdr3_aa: CASSLAEWQGRNTIYF; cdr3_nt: TGTGCCAGCAGCTTAGCAGAGTGGCAGGGGAGAAACACCATATATTTT
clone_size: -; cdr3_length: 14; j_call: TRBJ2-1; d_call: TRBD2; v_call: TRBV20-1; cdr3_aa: CSAGRRGGANEQFF; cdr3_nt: TGCAGTGCCGGCAGGCGGGGGGGAGCCAATGAGCAGTTCTTC
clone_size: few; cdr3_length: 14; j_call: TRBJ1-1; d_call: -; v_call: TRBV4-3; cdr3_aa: CASSQDDLNTEAFF; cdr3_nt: TGCGCCAGCAGCCAAGACGACTTGAACACTGAAGCTTTCTTT
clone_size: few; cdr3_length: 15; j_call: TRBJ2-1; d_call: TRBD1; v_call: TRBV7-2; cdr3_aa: CASSLSGTVNNEQFF; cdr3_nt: TGTGCCAGCAGCTTATCGGGGACAGTCAACAATGAGCAGTTCTTC
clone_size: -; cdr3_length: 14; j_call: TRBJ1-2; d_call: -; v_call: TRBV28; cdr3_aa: CASSRGGVNYGYTF; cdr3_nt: TGTGCCAGCAGTCGAGGAGGGGTTAACTATGGCTACACCTTC
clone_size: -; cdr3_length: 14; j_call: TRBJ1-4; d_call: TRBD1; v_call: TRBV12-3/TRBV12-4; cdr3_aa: CASSSQGGGEKLFF; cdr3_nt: TGTGCCAGCAGTTCCCAGGGGGGCGGCGAAAAACTGTTTTTT
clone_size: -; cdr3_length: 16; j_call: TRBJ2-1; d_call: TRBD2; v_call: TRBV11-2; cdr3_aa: CASSFAGGGSYNEQFF; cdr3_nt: TGTGCCAGCAGCTTCGCCGGCGGGGGGTCCTACAATGAGCAGTTCTTC
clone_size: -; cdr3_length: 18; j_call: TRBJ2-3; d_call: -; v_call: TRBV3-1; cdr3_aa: CASSPSTVQRASTDTQYF; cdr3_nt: TGTGCCAGCAGCCCATCAACCGTCCAACGGGCTAGCACAGATACGCAGTATTTT
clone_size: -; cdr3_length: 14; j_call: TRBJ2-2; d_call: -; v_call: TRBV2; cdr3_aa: CASRGLLNTGELFF; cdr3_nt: TGTGCCAGCAGGGGACTGCTGAACACCGGGGAGCTGTTTTTT
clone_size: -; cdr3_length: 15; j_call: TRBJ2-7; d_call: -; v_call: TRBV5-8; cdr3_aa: CAGSSIITMNYEQYF; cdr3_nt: TGTGCCGGCAGCTCGATAATTACCATGAACTACGAGCAGTACTTC
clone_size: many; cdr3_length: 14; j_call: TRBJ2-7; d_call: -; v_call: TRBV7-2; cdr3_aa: CASSQSQGPYEQYF; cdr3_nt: TGTGCCAGCAGCCAATCACAGGGACCCTACGAGCAGTACTTC
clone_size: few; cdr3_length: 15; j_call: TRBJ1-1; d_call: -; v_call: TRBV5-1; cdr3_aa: CASSLGTTVNTEAFF; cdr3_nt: TGCGCCAGCAGCTTGGGGACCACCGTGAACACTGAAGCTTTCTTT
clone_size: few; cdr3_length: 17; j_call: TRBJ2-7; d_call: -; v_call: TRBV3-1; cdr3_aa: CASSALGGLSSYNEQYF; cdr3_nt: TGTGCCAGCAGCGCGCTGGGGGGCCTGAGCTCCTACAATGAGCAGTACTTC
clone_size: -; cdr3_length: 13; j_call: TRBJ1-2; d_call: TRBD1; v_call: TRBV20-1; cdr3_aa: CSALTGEGCGYTF; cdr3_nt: TGCAGTGCGTTAACAGGGGAGGGCTGTGGCTACACCTTC
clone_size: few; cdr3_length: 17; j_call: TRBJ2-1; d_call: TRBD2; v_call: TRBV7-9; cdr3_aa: CASSPSGLADSWDEQFF; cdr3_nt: TGTGCCAGCAGCCCCTCGGGACTAGCGGATTCGTGGGATGAGCAGTTCTTC
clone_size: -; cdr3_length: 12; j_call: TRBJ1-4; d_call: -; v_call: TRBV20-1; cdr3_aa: CSARWGDEKLFF; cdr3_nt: TGCAGTGCTAGATGGGGAGATGAAAAACTGTTTTTT
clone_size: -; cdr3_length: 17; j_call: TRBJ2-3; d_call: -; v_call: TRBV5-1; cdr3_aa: CASSLAAARTSTDTQYF; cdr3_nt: TGCGCCAGCAGCTTGGCCGCGGCCCGGACCAGTACAGATACGCAGTATTTT
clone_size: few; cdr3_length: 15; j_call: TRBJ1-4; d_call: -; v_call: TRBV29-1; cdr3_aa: CSVRGEGTTNEKLFF; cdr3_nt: TGCAGCGTAAGGGGCGAGGGAACTACTAATGAAAAACTGTTTTTT
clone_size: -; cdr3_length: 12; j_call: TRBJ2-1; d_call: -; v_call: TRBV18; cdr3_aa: CASSPSSSEQFF; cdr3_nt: TGTGCCAGCTCACCAAGTAGTAGTGAGCAGTTCTTC
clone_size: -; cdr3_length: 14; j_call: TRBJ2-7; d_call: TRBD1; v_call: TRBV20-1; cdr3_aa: CSAPPHRGDNEQYF; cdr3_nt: TGCAGTGCCCCCCCCCACAGGGGGGACAATGAGCAGTACTTC
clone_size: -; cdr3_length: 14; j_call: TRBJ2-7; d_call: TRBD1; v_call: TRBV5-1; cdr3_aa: CASTLGTGSYEQYF; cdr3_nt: TGCGCCAGCACTTTAGGGACAGGCTCCTACGAGCAGTACTTC
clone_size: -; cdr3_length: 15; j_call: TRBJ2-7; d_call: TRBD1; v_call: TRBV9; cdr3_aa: CASSARTGGFDEQYF; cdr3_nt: TGTGCCAGCAGCGCCAGGACAGGGGGCTTTGACGAGCAGTACTTC
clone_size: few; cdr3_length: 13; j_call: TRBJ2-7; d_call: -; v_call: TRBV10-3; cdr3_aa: CAISIESSYEQYF; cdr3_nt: TGTGCCATCAGCATTGAGAGCTCCTACGAGCAGTACTTC
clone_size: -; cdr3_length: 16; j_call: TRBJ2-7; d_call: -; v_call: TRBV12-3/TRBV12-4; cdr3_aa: CASSFSFFDRGYEQYF; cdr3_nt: TGTGCCAGCAGTTTTAGTTTTTTCGACAGAGGCTACGAGCAGTACTTC
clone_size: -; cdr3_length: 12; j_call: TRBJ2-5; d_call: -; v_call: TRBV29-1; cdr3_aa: CSVEGRSNEQYF; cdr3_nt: TGCAGCGTTGAAGGACGGTCAAATGAGCAGTACTTC
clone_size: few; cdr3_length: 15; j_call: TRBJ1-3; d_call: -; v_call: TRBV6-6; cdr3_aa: CASSSTAFTENTIYF; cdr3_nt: TGTGCCAGCAGTTCGACAGCCTTCACTGAAAACACCATATATTTT
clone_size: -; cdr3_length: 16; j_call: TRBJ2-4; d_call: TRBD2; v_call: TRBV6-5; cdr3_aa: CASSRGTTLGANIQYF; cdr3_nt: TGTGCCAGCAGCCGCGGGACTACCCTTGGGGCAAACATTCAGTACTTC
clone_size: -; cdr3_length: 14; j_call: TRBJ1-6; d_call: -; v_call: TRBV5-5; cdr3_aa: CASSFQTGNSPLHF; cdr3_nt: TGTGCCAGCAGCTTCCAAACAGGGAATTCACCCCTCCACTTT
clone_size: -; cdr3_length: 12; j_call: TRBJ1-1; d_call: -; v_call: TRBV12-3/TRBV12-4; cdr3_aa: CASSPGTGGAFF; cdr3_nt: TGTGCCAGCAGCCCAGGGACCGGAGGAGCTTTCTTT
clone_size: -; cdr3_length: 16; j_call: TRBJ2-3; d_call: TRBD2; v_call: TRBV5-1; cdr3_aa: CASSSSSGGRTDTQYF; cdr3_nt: TGCGCCAGCAGCTCCTCTAGCGGGGGGAGAACAGATACGCAGTATTTT
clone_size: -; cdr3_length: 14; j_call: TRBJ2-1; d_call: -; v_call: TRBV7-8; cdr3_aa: CASSSPEVNDEQFF; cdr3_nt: TGTGCCAGCAGCTCCCCCGAGGTGAACGATGAGCAGTTCTTC
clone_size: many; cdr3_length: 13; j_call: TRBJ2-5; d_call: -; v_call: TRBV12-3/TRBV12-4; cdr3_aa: CASSLNRGETQYF; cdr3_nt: TGTGCCAGCAGTTTGAATCGGGGAGAGACCCAGTACTTC
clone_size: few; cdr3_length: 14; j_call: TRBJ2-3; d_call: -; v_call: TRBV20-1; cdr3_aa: CSARRYQSTDTQYF; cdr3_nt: TGCAGTGCCCGGAGGTACCAGAGCACAGATACGCAGTATTTT